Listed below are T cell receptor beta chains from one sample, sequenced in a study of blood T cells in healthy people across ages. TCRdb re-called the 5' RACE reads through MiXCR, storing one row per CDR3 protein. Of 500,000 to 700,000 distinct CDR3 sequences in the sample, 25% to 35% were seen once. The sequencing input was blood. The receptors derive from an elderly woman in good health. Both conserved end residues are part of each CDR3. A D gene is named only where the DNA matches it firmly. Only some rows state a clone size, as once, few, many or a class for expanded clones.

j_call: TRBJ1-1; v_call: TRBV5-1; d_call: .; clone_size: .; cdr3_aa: CASGEGVLTEAFF; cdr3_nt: TGCGCCAGCGGAGAGGGGGTTCTAACTGAAGCTTTCTTT
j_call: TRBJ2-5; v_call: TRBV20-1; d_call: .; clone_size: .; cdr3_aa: CSASRRHKETQYF; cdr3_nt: TGCAGTGCCTCGCGACGGCATAAAGAGACCCAGTACTTC
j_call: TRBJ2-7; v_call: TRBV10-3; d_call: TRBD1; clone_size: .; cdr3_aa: CATSGQGAVPYEQYF; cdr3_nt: TGTGCCACCAGTGGACAGGGGGCTGTCCCCTACGAGCAGTACTTC
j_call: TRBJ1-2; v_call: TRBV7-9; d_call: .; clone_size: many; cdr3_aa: CASSLGTAAPQGYTF; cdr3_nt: TGTGCCAGCAGCTTAGGTACGGCAGCGCCGCAAGGCTACACCTTC
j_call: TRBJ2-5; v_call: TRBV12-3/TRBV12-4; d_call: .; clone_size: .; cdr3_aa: CASSLRGHQETQYF; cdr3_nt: TGTGCCAGCAGTTTACGGGGCCACCAAGAGACCCAGTACTTC
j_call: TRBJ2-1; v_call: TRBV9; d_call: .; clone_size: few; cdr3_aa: CASSPGHRVSNEQFF; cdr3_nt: TGTGCCAGCAGCCCGGGACATCGGGTCAGCAATGAGCAGTTCTTC
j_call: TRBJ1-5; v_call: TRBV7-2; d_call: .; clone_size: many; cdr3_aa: CASSLGGYGNQPQHF; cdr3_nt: TGTGCCAGCAGCCTAGGTGGGTACGGCAATCAGCCCCAGCATTTT
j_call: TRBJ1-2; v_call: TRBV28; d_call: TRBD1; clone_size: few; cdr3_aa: CASSPLQGASGYTF; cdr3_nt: TGTGCCAGCAGTCCCCTACAGGGGGCAAGTGGCTACACCTTC
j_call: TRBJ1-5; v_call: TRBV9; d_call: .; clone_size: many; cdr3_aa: CASSRGVDQPQHF; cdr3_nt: TGTGCCAGCAGCCGAGGGGTGGATCAGCCCCAGCATTTT
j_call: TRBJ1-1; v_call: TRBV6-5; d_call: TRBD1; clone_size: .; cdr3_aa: CASSKQGEAFF; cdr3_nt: TGTGCCAGCAGCAAACAGGGGGAAGCTTTCTTT
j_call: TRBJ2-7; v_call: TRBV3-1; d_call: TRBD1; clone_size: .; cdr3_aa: CASRKGTGEYYEQYF; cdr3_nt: TGTGCCAGCAGGAAGGGGACAGGGGAGTACTACGAGCAGTACTTC
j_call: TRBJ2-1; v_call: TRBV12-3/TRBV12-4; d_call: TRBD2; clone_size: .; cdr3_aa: CASSLSTLAGYGEQFF; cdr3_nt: TGTGCCAGCAGTTTAAGCACTCTAGCGGGGTACGGGGAGCAGTTCTTC
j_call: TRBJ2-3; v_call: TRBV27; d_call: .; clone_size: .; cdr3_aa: CASSPGLGDTQYF; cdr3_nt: TGTGCCAGCAGTCCAGGGTTGGGAGATACGCAGTATTTT
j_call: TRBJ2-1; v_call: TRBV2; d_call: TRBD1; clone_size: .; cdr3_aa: CASSTGQAYEQFF; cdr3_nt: TGTGCCAGCAGTACCGGACAGGCCTACGAGCAGTTCTTC
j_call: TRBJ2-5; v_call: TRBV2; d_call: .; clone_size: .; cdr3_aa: CAQADGEETQYF; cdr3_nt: TGTGCCCAAGCAGACGGGGAAGAGACCCAGTACTTC
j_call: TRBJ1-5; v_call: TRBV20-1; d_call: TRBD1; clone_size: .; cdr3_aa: CSAQPGQGAWQPQHF; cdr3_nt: TGCAGTGCCCAGCCGGGACAGGGCGCTTGGCAGCCCCAGCATTTT
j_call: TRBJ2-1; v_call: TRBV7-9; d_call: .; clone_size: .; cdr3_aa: CASSSYGGPRVNEQFF; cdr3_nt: TGTGCCAGCAGCTCGTATGGGGGACCCCGGGTGAATGAGCAGTTCTTC
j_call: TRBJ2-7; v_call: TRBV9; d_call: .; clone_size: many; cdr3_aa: CASSSSWGGYEQYF; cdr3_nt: TGTGCCAGCAGCTCCAGCTGGGGCGGATACGAGCAGTACTTC
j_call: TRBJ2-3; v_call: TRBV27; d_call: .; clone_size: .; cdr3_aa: CASSSSGESTDTQYF; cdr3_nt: TGTGCCAGCAGCTCATCAGGGGAAAGCACAGATACGCAGTATTTT
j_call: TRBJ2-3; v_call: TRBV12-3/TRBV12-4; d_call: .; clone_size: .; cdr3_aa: CASSSGDISTDAQYF; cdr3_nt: TGTGCCAGCAGTTCAGGGGACATTAGCACAGATGCGCAGTATTTT
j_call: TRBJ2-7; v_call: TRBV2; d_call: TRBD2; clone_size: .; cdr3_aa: CASSAIERGAYEQYF; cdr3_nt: TGTGCCAGCAGTGCCATTGAGCGGGGAGCCTACGAGCAGTACTTC
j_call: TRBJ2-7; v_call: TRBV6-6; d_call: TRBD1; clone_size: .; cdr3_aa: CASSITGTGGAEQYF; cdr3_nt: TGTGCCAGCAGTATAACCGGGACAGGGGGTGCCGAGCAGTACTTC
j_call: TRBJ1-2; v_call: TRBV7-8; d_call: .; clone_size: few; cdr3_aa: CASSPEYYGYTF; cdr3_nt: TGTGCCAGCAGCCCAGAGTACTATGGCTACACCTTC
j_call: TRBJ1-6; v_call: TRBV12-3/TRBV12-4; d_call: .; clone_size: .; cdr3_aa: CASSLNSNSPLHF; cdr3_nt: TGTGCCAGCAGTTTAAATAGTAATTCACCCCTCCACTTT
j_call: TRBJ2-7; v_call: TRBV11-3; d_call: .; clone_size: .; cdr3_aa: CASSLDTGNSSYEQYF; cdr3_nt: TGTGCCAGCAGCTTAGATACAGGAAACAGCTCCTACGAGCAGTACTTC
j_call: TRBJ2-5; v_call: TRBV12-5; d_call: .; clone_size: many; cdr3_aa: CASGGDRGETQYF; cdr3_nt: TGTGCTAGTGGTGGGGACCGGGGAGAGACCCAGTACTTC
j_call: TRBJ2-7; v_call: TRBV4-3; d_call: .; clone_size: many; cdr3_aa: CASSQESHSYEQYF; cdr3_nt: TGCGCCAGCAGCCAAGAAAGCCATTCCTACGAGCAGTACTTC
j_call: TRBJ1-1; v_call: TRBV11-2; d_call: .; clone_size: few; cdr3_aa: CASSLRGLGNTEAFF; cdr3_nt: TGTGCCAGCAGCTTAAGGGGATTGGGGAATACTGAAGCTTTCTTT
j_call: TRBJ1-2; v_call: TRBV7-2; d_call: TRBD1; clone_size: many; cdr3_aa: CASSLRGQGYGYTF; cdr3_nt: TGTGCCAGCAGCCTCCGGGGACAGGGCTATGGCTACACCTTC